This is a list of T cell receptor beta chains from one sample in a study of neurological immune-mediated disorders. TCRdb re-called the 5' RACE reads with MiXCR, one entry per CDR3 protein. Found here are roughly 100,000 distinct CDR3 sequences, 3.5% to 4% of them singletons; the top ten hold under 6.5%. The sample taken for sequencing was PBMCs. These receptors came from a woman under 30 with multiple sclerosis. The CDR3 runs from the conserved cysteine through the conserved F or W. Fields, in order: clone size, D gene, J gene, V gene, CDR3 DNA, CDR3 protein. A D gene is named only where the DNA matches it firmly. Part of the rows lack a size; the others show once, few, many or a class for expanded clones.

clone_size: many; d_call: TRBD1; j_call: TRBJ1-2; v_call: TRBV7-8; cdr3_nt: TGTGCCAGCAGCTTAACGGGACAGGGAGGAGGAAGAGGCTACACCTTC; cdr3_aa: CASSLTGQGGGRGYTF
clone_size: many; d_call: TRBD1; j_call: TRBJ2-1; v_call: TRBV5-1; cdr3_nt: TGCGCCAGCAGCGAGGGGACAGGGAACAATGAGCAGTTCTTC; cdr3_aa: CASSEGTGNNEQFF
clone_size: many; d_call: -; j_call: TRBJ1-1; v_call: TRBV5-5; cdr3_nt: TGTGCCAGCAGCTTTGTTGAGGGCACGGGCACTGAAGCTTTCTTT; cdr3_aa: CASSFVEGTGTEAFF
clone_size: many; d_call: -; j_call: TRBJ2-2; v_call: TRBV5-1; cdr3_nt: TGCGCCAGCAGGCCAGGGTCCGGGGAGCTGTTTTTT; cdr3_aa: CASRPGSGELFF
clone_size: many; d_call: -; j_call: TRBJ2-1; v_call: TRBV29-1; cdr3_nt: TGCAGCGTTGAGCCCCCGCCCGGGCGGCCCTACAATGAGCAGTTCTTC; cdr3_aa: CSVEPPPGRPYNEQFF
clone_size: many; d_call: TRBD1; j_call: TRBJ2-1; v_call: TRBV5-1; cdr3_nt: TGCGCCAGCAGCGTTTACAGGGGAAATGAGCAGTTCTTC; cdr3_aa: CASSVYRGNEQFF
clone_size: -; d_call: TRBD2; j_call: TRBJ2-1; v_call: TRBV10-3; cdr3_nt: TGTGCCATCAGTGAGTCCCTACGCTGGACTAGCGGGAGGGACAATGAGCAGTTCTTC; cdr3_aa: CAISESLRWTSGRDNEQFF
clone_size: few; d_call: TRBD2; j_call: TRBJ2-3; v_call: TRBV5-1; cdr3_nt: TGCGCCAGCAGCTTGGAGGTGGGCGGGAGAAGTGCAGATACGCAGTATTTT; cdr3_aa: CASSLEVGGRSADTQYF
clone_size: many; d_call: TRBD2; j_call: TRBJ2-1; v_call: TRBV3-1; cdr3_nt: TGTGCCAGCAGCCAAATGATCAGCGGGGGGGCCTCCGATGAGCAGTTCTTC; cdr3_aa: CASSQMISGGASDEQFF
clone_size: many; d_call: -; j_call: TRBJ2-1; v_call: TRBV6-5; cdr3_nt: TGTGCCAGCAGTTACTCGCCAGCGGGCTACAATGAGCAGTTCTTC; cdr3_aa: CASSYSPAGYNEQFF
clone_size: many; d_call: -; j_call: TRBJ2-3; v_call: TRBV5-6; cdr3_nt: TGTGCCAGCACTCAATCGGGTCGGGTTGTCACAGATACGCAGTATTTT; cdr3_aa: CASTQSGRVVTDTQYF
clone_size: many; d_call: -; j_call: TRBJ1-1; v_call: TRBV5-1; cdr3_nt: TGCGCCAGCAGCACTTCTTGGGGGGGCCGTACTGAAGCTTTCTTT; cdr3_aa: CASSTSWGGRTEAFF
clone_size: many; d_call: TRBD1; j_call: TRBJ1-1; v_call: TRBV20-1; cdr3_nt: TGCAGTGCTAGAGGCCTTGGGACAGGGGGCACTGAAGCTTTCTTT; cdr3_aa: CSARGLGTGGTEAFF
clone_size: many; d_call: -; j_call: TRBJ1-1; v_call: TRBV5-1; cdr3_nt: TGCGCCAGCAGCTTACACAGACAGGATTTAACCGGGACTGAAGCTTTCTTT; cdr3_aa: CASSLHRQDLTGTEAFF
clone_size: -; d_call: TRBD2; j_call: TRBJ2-6; v_call: TRBV27; cdr3_nt: TGTGCCAGCAGTCCTACTAGCGGACGAAACGCTGGGGCCAACGTCCTGACTTTC; cdr3_aa: CASSPTSGRNAGANVLTF
clone_size: many; d_call: -; j_call: TRBJ1-2; v_call: TRBV30; cdr3_nt: TGTGCCTGGAGTGTACAACCCGCCGGGGGTGGGGGCTACACCTTC; cdr3_aa: CAWSVQPAGGGGYTF
clone_size: many; d_call: -; j_call: TRBJ1-3; v_call: TRBV18; cdr3_nt: TGTGCCAGCTCACCACCGGGGAGAGAATCTGGAAACACCATATATTTT; cdr3_aa: CASSPPGRESGNTIYF
clone_size: many; d_call: -; j_call: TRBJ1-1; v_call: TRBV20-1; cdr3_nt: TGCAGTGCTAGAGAGCAGCCTGGGGGTGAAGCTTTCTTT; cdr3_aa: CSAREQPGGEAFF
clone_size: many; d_call: TRBD2; j_call: TRBJ2-1; v_call: TRBV6-2/TRBV6-3; cdr3_nt: TGTGCCAGCAGTAGACGACTAGCGGGTGGCGGGAATGAGCAGTTCTTC; cdr3_aa: CASSRRLAGGGNEQFF
clone_size: many; d_call: -; j_call: TRBJ2-7; v_call: TRBV20-1; cdr3_nt: TGCAGTGCTAGAGGGACTGACCTCTACGAGCAGTACTTC; cdr3_aa: CSARGTDLYEQYF
clone_size: many; d_call: TRBD2; j_call: TRBJ2-3; v_call: TRBV20-1; cdr3_nt: TGCAGTGCTAGGAGGGACTACACAGATACGCAGTATTTT; cdr3_aa: CSARRDYTDTQYF
clone_size: few; d_call: -; j_call: TRBJ2-3; v_call: TRBV5-6; cdr3_nt: TGTGCCAGCAGCTTGGTGGATGGTTTTTCGTCAGATACGCAGTATTTT; cdr3_aa: CASSLVDGFSSDTQYF
clone_size: many; d_call: -; j_call: TRBJ2-1; v_call: TRBV20-1; cdr3_nt: TGCAGTGCTAGAGATCCGGATTCCTACAATGAGCAGTTCTTC; cdr3_aa: CSARDPDSYNEQFF
clone_size: many; d_call: TRBD1; j_call: TRBJ2-7; v_call: TRBV7-2; cdr3_nt: TGTGCCAGCAGCTTAGCGTTGGGACAGGCCTACGAGCAGTACTTC; cdr3_aa: CASSLALGQAYEQYF
clone_size: many; d_call: TRBD1; j_call: TRBJ2-5; v_call: TRBV10-3; cdr3_nt: TGTGCCATCAGCTCCGGGACAGGGGGCAAGGAGACCCAGTACTTC; cdr3_aa: CAISSGTGGKETQYF
clone_size: many; d_call: -; j_call: TRBJ2-7; v_call: TRBV7-8; cdr3_nt: TGTGCCAGCAGCTTACGGGTAGATATGGGGGTCGAGCAGTACTTC; cdr3_aa: CASSLRVDMGVEQYF
clone_size: many; d_call: -; j_call: TRBJ2-7; v_call: TRBV2; cdr3_nt: TGTGCCAGCAGTGTCACACAGGGTGGCTCCGAGCAGTACTTC; cdr3_aa: CASSVTQGGSEQYF
clone_size: many; d_call: TRBD1; j_call: TRBJ1-4; v_call: TRBV5-1; cdr3_nt: TGCGCCAGCAGCGGGACAGGGATTCCCAATGAAAAACTGTTTTTT; cdr3_aa: CASSGTGIPNEKLFF
clone_size: many; d_call: -; j_call: TRBJ2-1; v_call: TRBV20-1; cdr3_nt: TGCAGTGCTGGAGGGGGGGGGGCCTCCTACAATGAGCAGTTCTTC; cdr3_aa: CSAGGGGASYNEQFF
clone_size: many; d_call: TRBD2; j_call: TRBJ2-2; v_call: TRBV14; cdr3_nt: TGTGCCAGCAGCCCTCCGGGGGGGAACACCGGGGAGCTGTTTTTT; cdr3_aa: CASSPPGGNTGELFF
clone_size: many; d_call: TRBD2; j_call: TRBJ2-7; v_call: TRBV12-3/TRBV12-4; cdr3_nt: TGTGCCAGCAAACTAGCGGGATGGTACGAGCAGTACTTC; cdr3_aa: CASKLAGWYEQYF
clone_size: many; d_call: -; j_call: TRBJ1-1; v_call: TRBV7-9; cdr3_nt: TGTGCCAGCAGCTTAGGGGTTGTGGGCAGTATGAACACTGAAGCTTTCTTT; cdr3_aa: CASSLGVVGSMNTEAFF
clone_size: many; d_call: TRBD2; j_call: TRBJ2-4; v_call: TRBV28; cdr3_nt: TGTGCCAGCAGTACGCCCACTAGCGGGCTCTTAAACATTCAGTACTTC; cdr3_aa: CASSTPTSGLLNIQYF
clone_size: many; d_call: TRBD2; j_call: TRBJ2-5; v_call: TRBV20-1; cdr3_nt: TGCAGTGCTAGCTGGACTAGCGGGAGAGAGTGGGAGACCCAGTACTTC; cdr3_aa: CSASWTSGREWETQYF